This T cell receptor beta chain was recorded in a study of beta chain features in type 1 diabetes. The study's findings and limits: PCR may have favored shorter templates equally in patients and controls.

Sorting that relied on CD45RO/CCR7/CD25/CD127/CD95/CD27 yielded CD4+ naive, central memory, regulatory and stem cell-like memory cells. Each sorted fraction was over 95% pure. The ends were cut back, 2 bases at V and 6 bases at J, with 14 bases in the middle. This CDR3 spans 15 amino acids. Germline CDR1 is KGHSH and CDR2 is LQKENI. Of the isolated RNA, all was reverse transcribed, and so the sequenced material was expressed TCRB transcripts. An average of approximately 3.4 million reads was obtained for naive, central memory and regulatory T cell samples. Assay used: immunoSEQ multiplex PCR; TCRdb lists only in-frame clones, some missing. The sample holds a few hundred thousand clones, around 12% seen once. On this clone: Its antigen is currently unknown.

This receptor was taken from a man between 18 and 29 years old in good health. The chain has TRBV18 and TRBJ1-5; D perhaps matches TRBD1 (5 bases). Sample: naive CD4+ T cells from blood. The CDR3 sequence is CASSPGGGPGQPQHF. In DNA, the CDR3 is TGTGCCAGCTCACCAGGGGGGGGACCAGGTCAGCCCCAGCATTTT.